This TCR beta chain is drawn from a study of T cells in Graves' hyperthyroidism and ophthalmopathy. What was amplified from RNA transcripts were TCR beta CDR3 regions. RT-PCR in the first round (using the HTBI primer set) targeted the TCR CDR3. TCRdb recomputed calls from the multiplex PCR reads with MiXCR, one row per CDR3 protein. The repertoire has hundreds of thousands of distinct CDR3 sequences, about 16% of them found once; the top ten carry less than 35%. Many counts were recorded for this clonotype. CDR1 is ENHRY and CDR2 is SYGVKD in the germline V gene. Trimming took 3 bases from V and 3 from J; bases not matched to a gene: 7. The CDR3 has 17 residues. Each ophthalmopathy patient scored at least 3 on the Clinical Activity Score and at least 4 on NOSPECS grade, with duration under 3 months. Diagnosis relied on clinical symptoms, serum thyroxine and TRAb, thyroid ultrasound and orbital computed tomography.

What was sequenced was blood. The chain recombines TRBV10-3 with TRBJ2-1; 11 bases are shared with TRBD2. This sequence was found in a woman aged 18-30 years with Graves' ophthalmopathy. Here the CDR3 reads CAISDALAGANYNEQFF. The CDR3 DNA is TGTGCCATCAGTGATGCACTAGCGGGAGCGAACTACAATGAGCAGTTCTTC.